These 25 T cell receptor beta chains share one sample of origin, sequenced in a study of T cell responses to AZD1222 COVID-19 vaccine. Repertoires were generated with immunoSEQ multiplex PCR, while TCRdb's copy carries only in-frame clones and drops some. The sample includes about 110,000 clones, roughly nine tenths of them seen just once. The sample in question was peripheral blood, obtained on day 0 of MenACWY control vaccination. The receptors were sampled from an adult in good health.

The J gene is TRBJ2-6, the V gene TRBV5-4; weak D call: TRBD1 (8 bases). Trimming removed 4 bases at V and 10 bases at J, with 15 bases between. Germline lookup yields CDR1 SGHNT and CDR2 YYREEE (reference sequence). The CDR3 contains 14 residues. The CDR3 sequence is CASSQNRGGNVLTF. DNA of the CDR3: TGTGCCAGCAGCCAGAACAGGGGGGGAAACGTCCTGACTTTC.

This chain links TRBV4-3 with TRBJ2-7, with D unclear. The V gene lost 0 bases and the J gene lost 2 bases, with 11 bases spanning the gap. The CDR3 has 15 amino acids. CDR1 is LGHNA and CDR2 is YSLEER in the germline V gene. DNA of the CDR3: TGCGCCAGCAGCCAAGATGACCGACCAACCTACGAGCAGTACTTC. This gives the protein CASSQDDRPTYEQYF.

The CDR3 coding sequence is TGTGCCAGCAGCTTAGGCCAGACTAACACCGGGGAGCTGTTTTTT. As protein: CASSLGQTNTGELFF. V gene TRBV13 combines with J gene TRBJ2-2, with D hard to call. V was clipped by 0 bases and J by 2 bases, with 7 bases between them. The CDR3 length is 15 residues. CDR1 PRHDT and CDR2 FYEKMQ come from the germline V gene (reference sequence).

The V and J genes are TRBV12-5 and TRBJ2-2, with 9 positions matching TRBD1. Germline V gene lookup returns CDR1 LGHNT and CDR2 FRNRAP. V lost 6 bases, J lost 5 bases, and 4 bases stayed unmatched. There are 14 residues in the CDR3. The CDR3 loop is CASGVTGGTGELFF. Here the CDR3 DNA reads TGTGCTAGTGGGGTGACAGGGGGAACCGGGGAGCTGTTTTTT.

The chain joins TRBV5-1 to TRBJ1-1, with D possibly matching TRBD1 (5 bases). The CDR3 length is 15 residues. The V end lost 0 bases, the J end lost 4 bases, and 13 bases lay between the germline ends. CDR1 and CDR2 from the germline V gene are SGHRS and YFSETQ. CDR3 residues: CASSLGPRTFTEAFF. CDR3 DNA: TGCGCCAGCAGCTTGGGTCCGAGGACATTCACTGAAGCTTTCTTT.

The chain combines TRBV11-2 with TRBJ2-7; D may correspond to TRBD1 or TRBD2 (5 bases each). Germline CDR1 is SGHAT and CDR2 is FQNNGV. The CDR3 is 13 residues long. Trimming took off 5 bases at V and 6 bases at J, with 14 bases between the two ends. This CDR3 reads CASSPPWDAEQYF. The CDR3 nucleotides read TGTGCCAGCAGCCCCCCTTGGGACGCCGAGCAGTACTTC.

The chain employs TRBV3-1 (or the pseudogene TRBV3-2) and TRBJ2-1, with 9 bases fitting TRBD2. The CDR3 contains 18 residues. The junction had 7 bases not matched to a gene; V was cut back by 1 base and J by 0 bases. Germline V gene lookup returns CDR1 LGHDT and CDR2 YNNKEL (reference sequence). The CDR3: CASSQGASGADSYNEQFF. In DNA, the CDR3 is TGTGCCAGCAGCCAAGGAGCTAGCGGGGCCGACTCCTACAATGAGCAGTTCTTC.

This chain links TRBV28 with TRBJ2-7; the D is unclear. Trimming removed 3 bases from V and 4 bases from J, with 7 bases in between. Germline V gene data show CDR1 as MDHEN and CDR2 as SYDVKM. CDR3 size: 12 residues. The CDR3 sequence is CASSFNTYEQYF. CDR3 in DNA: TGTGCCAGCAGTTTTAACACTTACGAGCAGTACTTC.

V is TRBV10-1 and J is TRBJ1-6; D remains unclear. This CDR3 is built from 14 residues. Between the trimmed V and J ends, which lost 10 bases and 9 bases, there was a span of 19 bases. Germline CDR1 and CDR2: WNHNN and SYGVQD (reference sequence). CDR3 residues: CATSKDSGGSPLHF. The CDR3 nucleotides are TGCGCCACCAGCAAGGACTCCGGAGGTTCACCCCTCCACTTT.

The chain recombines TRBV5-6 with TRBJ2-5; the match to TRBD2 covers 8 bases. This CDR3 comprises 15 residues. V lost 4 bases and J lost 3; bases outside the gene matches: 8. From germline, CDR1 is SGHDT and CDR2 YYEEEE. In nucleotides, the CDR3 is TGTGCCAGCAGCGGGGTACGAGCGGGGGAAGAGACCCAGTACTTC. Translation gives CASSGVRAGEETQYF.

This clone was picked up one time. The chain has TRBV7-2 and TRBJ2-3; the match to TRBD2 covers 9 bases. J was trimmed by 4 bases and V by 5 bases; bases with no gene match: 4. This CDR3 comprises 14 residues. The germline V gene has CDR1 SGHTA and CDR2 FQGNSA. The chain's CDR3 is CASSQGLASDTQYF. The CDR3 bases are TGTGCCAGCAGCCAGGGACTAGCTTCAGATACGCAGTATTTT.

This sequence joins TRBV28 and TRBJ1-5, with a tentative D call TRBD1 (5 bases). Germline V gives CDR1 MDHEN, CDR2 SYDVKM. The CDR3 covers 14 residues. Deletions cut 8 bases from V and 0 bases from J, with 11 bases between. Written as DNA, the CDR3 is TGTGCCAGCCTCACCGGGGGTAGCAATCAGCCCCAGCATTTT. Translation gives CASLTGGSNQPQHF.

The V and J genes are TRBV5-1 and TRBJ2-5; 10 positions agree with TRBD1. Germline trimming cut 4 bases from V and 0 bases from J; bases unmatched to any gene: 6. Germline V CDR1 and CDR2: SGHRS, YFSETQ. The length of the CDR3 is 16 residues. CDR3 DNA: TGCGCCAGCAGCCCCGGACAGGGGGGAAACCAAGAGACCCAGTACTTC. This codes for CASSPGQGGNQETQYF.

The chain combines TRBV10-1 with TRBJ2-7; D might be TRBD1 (6 bases). Per the germline V gene, CDR1 is WNHNN and CDR2 is SYGVQD (reference sequence). Trimming took 5 bases from V and 9 from J, leaving 14 bases between them. There are 12 residues in the CDR3. The CDR3 nucleotides read TGCGCCAGCAGTAATACAGGGTACCGGCAGTACTTC. It codes for CASSNTGYRQYF.

The chain is built from TRBV7-8 and TRBJ1-6, with TRBD1 identical over 8 bases. The V gene end was trimmed by 3 bases and the J gene end by 7 bases; junction bases not matched to a gene: 11. This CDR3 has 17 residues. Germline CDR1 is SGHVS and CDR2 is FQNEAQ. CDR3 sequence reads: CASSFFTGGGGNSPLHF. The CDR3 DNA follows: TGTGCCAGCAGCTTCTTCACAGGGGGTGGCGGAAATTCACCCCTCCACTTT.

This clone was detected once. The chain recombines TRBV10-1 with TRBJ2-3; D is possibly TRBD1 or TRBD2 (5 bases each). This CDR3 region has 15 residues. V lost 2 bases, J lost 6 bases, and 15 bases lay in between. The V gene's germline CDR1 is WNHNN and CDR2 SYGVQD (reference sequence). CDR3: CASSEAPGRSDTQYF. For the CDR3, the DNA is TGCGCCAGCAGTGAGGCCCCGGGACGCTCGGATACGCAGTATTTT.

V and J are TRBV19 and TRBJ2-5, with D perhaps TRBD2 (6 bases). Germline lookup yields CDR1 LNHDA and CDR2 SQIVND (reference sequence). V was clipped by 3 bases and J by 2 bases, with 10 bases between them. The CDR3 runs 14 residues. The CDR3 DNA reads TGTGCCAGTAGTATTCTGGGAGGACAAGAGACCCAGTACTTC. Its translation: CASSILGGQETQYF.

This clone was seen just once. The chain links TRBV6-1 to TRBJ2-7; D possibly uses TRBD1 or TRBD2 (5 bases each). Germline V gene lookup returns CDR1 MNHNS and CDR2 SASEGT. Between the trimmed V and J ends, which lost 6 bases and 7 bases, there was a span of 16 bases. The CDR3 runs to 13 residues. The CDR3 region is CASSQRGGWEQYF. The CDR3 DNA follows: TGTGCCAGCAGCCAACGTGGGGGTTGGGAGCAGTACTTC.

Details on this clone: Different DNA sequences within this sample yield the same CDR3. The V call is TRBV30, the J call TRBJ2-5, with unresolved D. CDR1 is GTSNPN, CDR2 SVGIG, per germline (reference sequence). The CDR3 runs to 13 residues. V lost 0 bases, J lost 2 bases, and 7 bases lay in between. The CDR3 reads CAWSVRRQETQYF. CDR3 sequence (DNA): TGTGCCTGGAGTGTACGAAGGCAAGAGACCCAGTACTTC.

The CDR3 sequence is CASSGVENPYEQYF. The DNA of the CDR3 is TGCGCCAGCAGTGGAGTAGAAAATCCCTACGAGCAGTACTTC. The J gene is TRBJ2-7, the V gene TRBV10-2; D uncertain. This CDR3 has 14 residues. The germline gives CDR1 WSHSY, CDR2 SAAADI. Trimming left V 4 bases short and J 2 bases short, with 12 bases between.

This chain joins TRBV7-2 and TRBJ2-2, with 10 bases aligning to TRBD2. Germline CDR1 is SGHTA and CDR2 is FQGNSA. V lost 5 bases and J lost 2; bases outside the gene matches: 8. The CDR3 sequence is 17 residues long. The CDR3 DNA sequence: TGTGCCAGCAGCCCCCCTTTAGCGGGGGGAAACACCGGGGAGCTGTTTTTT. It is translated as CASSPPLAGGNTGELFF.

This clone has only one observation. V and J are TRBV13 and TRBJ1-6; D unresolved. V lost 3 bases to trimming and J lost 7 bases, with 7 bases between them. Germline V gene lookup returns CDR1 PRHDT and CDR2 FYEKMQ (reference sequence). The CDR3 spans 13 residues. CDR3 protein: CASSLGSNSPLHF. CDR3 nucleotide sequence: TGTGCCAGCAGCTTGGGGTCGAATTCACCCCTCCACTTT.

The chain joins TRBV6-5 to TRBJ1-1; 7 bases match TRBD1. The CDR3 contains 12 residues. V lost 10 bases, J lost 4 bases, and 6 bases stayed unmatched. CDR1 is MNHEY, CDR2 SVGAGI, per germline. The CDR3 DNA reads as TGTGCCACCTACAGGGGTGGCACTGAAGCTTTCTTT. It is translated as CATYRGGTEAFF.

This sequence joins TRBV9 and TRBJ2-1; 7 nucleotides line up with TRBD2. V lost 3 bases and J lost 6; bases outside the gene matches: 0. The length of the CDR3 is 12 residues. CDR1 SGDLS and CDR2 YYNGEE come from the germline V gene. The CDR3 is CASSASGNEQFF. CDR3 DNA: TGTGCCAGCAGCGCTAGCGGCAATGAGCAGTTCTTC.

The chain combines TRBV19 with TRBJ2-4; weak D call: TRBD2 (6 bases). Germline CDR1 LNHDA, CDR2 SQIVND (reference sequence). V gave up 2 bases and J gave up 0 bases, with 11 bases separating them. CDR3 length: 16 amino acids. The chain's CDR3 is CASSISAGLAKNIQYF. The DNA for the CDR3 is TGTGCCAGTAGTATATCGGCGGGATTAGCCAAAAACATTCAGTACTTC. The full variable domain, its missing parts supplied by reference TRBV19 and TRBJ2-4, is DGGITQSPKYLFRKEGQNVTLSCEQNLNHDAMYWYRQDPGQGLRLIYYSQIVNDFQKGDIAEGYSVSREKKESFPLTVTSAQKNPTAFYLCASSISAGLAKNIQYFGAGTRLSVL.